One and the same sample provided the 23 T cell receptor beta chains below, sequenced in a study of T cell repertoires in cytomegalovirus infection. TCRdb used MiXCR to reprocess the reads, holding one entry per CDR3 protein. The table has about 89,000 distinct CDR3 sequences, less than 30% seen once. The antigens these receptors bind are not known. The specimen was CD8+ T cells from cultured PBMCs, collected from culture after CMV antigen stimulation. These receptors came from a human donor in good health (CMV status not recorded). Some clones in this sample may be carry-over from other donors' samples.

This clonotype showed up just a few times. V usage is TRBV7-7 and J usage is TRBJ2-3, with D perhaps assigned TRBD1 or TRBD2 (5 bases each). The germline V gene encodes CDR1 SSHAT and CDR2 FNYEAQ (reference sequence). Trimming stripped 3 bases from V and 0 bases from J, with 10 bases between. There are 15 residues in the CDR3. The CDR3 nucleotides are TGTGCCAGCAGCTTCGAGGGGCGTAGCACAGATACGCAGTATTTT. The encoded protein is CASSFEGRSTDTQYF.

This clonotype was counted at least ten times. This chain links TRBV28 with TRBJ1-1; D may be TRBD1 (5 bases). CDR1 and CDR2 (germline): MDHEN, SYDVKM. V was shortened by 8 bases and J by 6 bases, with 10 bases between the two germline ends. This CDR3 has 11 amino acids. The CDR3 is CASHYRSEAFF. The CDR3 nucleotides read TGTGCCAGCCACTACAGGTCTGAAGCTTTCTTT.

Only a few counts were recorded for this clonotype. The rearrangement uses TRBV19 and TRBJ2-2; D remains unclear. The CDR3 runs to 10 residues. Germline-derived CDR1 and CDR2 are LNHDA and SQIVND (reference sequence). V gave up 8 bases and J gave up 8 bases, with 6 bases separating them. The CDR3 region has the DNA TGTGCCAGTGCCAATGGGGAGCTGTTTTTT. This codes for CASANGELFF.

In this sample, this clonotype turned up a few times. The chain employs TRBV9 and TRBJ2-1; 7 bases are a match to TRBD1. The CDR3 has 17 residues. Germline-derived CDR1 and CDR2 are SGDLS and YYNGEE. The trim removed 3 bases at V and 0 bases at J, leaving 9 bases unmatched. This CDR3 is CASSARRQGSSYNEQFF. CDR3 nucleotide sequence: TGTGCCAGCAGCGCCCGCCGACAGGGCAGCTCCTACAATGAGCAGTTCTTC.

This clonotype showed up many times. The genes are TRBV7-9 and TRBJ2-2, with D perhaps being TRBD1 or TRBD2 (5 bases each). The germline V and J ends were trimmed by 0 bases and 6 bases, with 5 bases remaining between them. In germline, CDR1 is SEHNR, CDR2 FQNEAQ (reference sequence). The CDR3 contains 13 residues. The CDR3 DNA is TGTGCCAGCAGCTTAGCGGGACCCGGGGAGCTGTTTTTT. Translated: CASSLAGPGELFF. The whole variable domain, filled in from reference TRBV7-9 and TRBJ2-2, reads DTGVSQNPRHKITKRGQNVTFRCDPISEHNRLYWYRQTLGQGPEFLTYFQNEAQLEKSRLLSDRFSAERPKGSFSTLEIQRTEQGDSAMYLCASSLAGPGELFFGEGSRLTVL.

This clonotype was found a few times. The chain combines TRBV6-6 with TRBJ2-5, with 8 bases that match TRBD2. This CDR3 comprises 16 residues. Trimming removed 5 bases from V and 0 bases from J; junction bases left unmatched: 8. Germline V gene data show CDR1 as MNHNY and CDR2 as SVGAGI (reference sequence). CDR3 sequence: CASSIIGGAYQETQYF. CDR3 DNA sequence: TGTGCCAGCAGTATTATCGGGGGGGCCTACCAAGAGACCCAGTACTTC.

The sample holds many counts of this clonotype. The chain is built from TRBV28 and TRBJ1-6, with a possible D match to TRBD1 (6 bases). V dropped 11 bases and J dropped 0 bases, with 14 bases sitting between them. Germline-derived CDR1 and CDR2 are MDHEN and SYDVKM. The CDR3 runs 15 residues. The CDR3 protein is CAGKGGSSYNSPLHF. CDR3 nucleotides: TGTGCCGGTAAAGGGGGGAGCTCCTATAATTCACCCCTCCACTTT.

This clonotype has a count of ten or more. The rearrangement joins TRBV11-3 to TRBJ2-3, with D hard to call. Trimming left V 2 bases short and J 2 bases short, with 8 bases between. The germline gives CDR1 SGHNT, CDR2 YENEEA. CDR3 length equals 14 residues. The CDR3 DNA follows: TGTGCCAGCAGCTTAACCACTAACACAGATACGCAGTATTTT. Translation: CASSLTTNTDTQYF.

This clonotype appeared many times. The chain has TRBV4-2 and TRBJ1-1, with 7 bases lining up with TRBD1. The germline gives CDR1 LGHNA, CDR2 YNFKEQ. Germline trimming cut 3 bases from V and 2 bases from J; bases unmatched to any gene: 6. The CDR3 contains 15 residues. The CDR3 loop reads CASSQGGTENTEAFF. The CDR3 DNA reads TGTGCCAGCAGCCAGGGAGGGACAGAAAACACTGAAGCTTTCTTT.

The CDR3 nucleotides read TGTGCCACCACCCTCCAAGACTCTGGAAACACCATATATTTT. Its translation: CATTLQDSGNTIYF. V usage is TRBV15 and J usage is TRBJ1-3; D is unclear. Germline V lookup: CDR1 LNHNV, CDR2 YYDKDF (reference sequence). The CDR3 length is 14 residues. Trimming left V 7 bases short and J 0 bases short, with 10 bases between.

V usage is TRBV20-1 and J usage is TRBJ2-7, with 8 bases fitting TRBD2. The CDR3 spans 14 residues. The junction had 10 bases not matched to a gene; V was cut back by 6 bases and J by 3 bases. Germline V lookup: CDR1 DFQATT, CDR2 SNEGSKA (reference sequence). The CDR3 region has the DNA TGCAGTGCCAATGATCGGGGGGGGATCTACGAGCAGTACTTC. Translating gives CSANDRGGIYEQYF.

The CDR3 DNA follows: TGTGCCAGCAGGCAGCAGACAGGGAACACTGAAGCTTTCTTT. As protein: CASRQQTGNTEAFF. The chain carries TRBV6-1 and TRBJ1-1; D perhaps matches TRBD1 (6 bases). The length of the CDR3 is 14 residues. CDR1 is MNHNS and CDR2 is SASEGT in the germline V gene. Trimming shortened V by 6 bases and J by 1 base, and 12 bases separated the two germline ends.

This sequence joins TRBV2 and TRBJ2-7, with TRBD2 as a possible D gene (7 bases). Trimming pared 1 base from V and 3 bases from J, leaving 13 bases between. This CDR3 has 15 amino acids. The germline CDR1 and CDR2 sequences are SNHLY and FYNNEI. In DNA form, the CDR3 reads TGTGCCAGCAGTGAAGGGGCGGGGGCAATCTACGAGCAGTACTTC. Protein product: CASSEGAGAIYEQYF.

The chain carries TRBV20-1 and TRBJ2-4; 9 positions match TRBD2. The CDR3 has 14 amino acids. Germline CDR1 is DFQATT and CDR2 is SNEGSKA (reference sequence). V was pared by 0 bases and J by 7 bases, with 4 bases of the junction left unmatched. The CDR3 DNA reads as TGCAGTGCTAGAGATCTTAGCGGGGGTAACATTCAGTACTTC. It is translated as CSARDLSGGNIQYF.

This clonotype was detected many times. V and J are TRBV7-8 and TRBJ1-4; the D is unclear. The CDR3 loop spans 12 amino acids. Trimming removed 5 bases from V and 11 bases from J, with 12 bases in between. CDR1 and CDR2 (germline): SGHVS, FQNEAQ. The CDR3 protein is CASSRRVGKLFF. In DNA, the CDR3 is TGTGCCAGCAGCCGGAGGGTTGGTAAACTGTTTTTT.

The V call is TRBV10-3, the J call TRBJ2-1; D gene uncertain. V gave up 3 bases and J gave up 6 bases, with 15 bases separating them. Germline CDR1 ENHRY, CDR2 SYGVKD. The CDR3 covers 15 residues. The chain's CDR3 is CAISDGLVSFNEQFF. CDR3 DNA: TGTGCCATCAGTGATGGTTTAGTTAGTTTCAATGAGCAGTTCTTC.

The sample holds a few counts of this clonotype. The CDR3 sequence is CASMNTEAFF. The CDR3 coding sequence is TGTGCCAGCATGAACACTGAAGCTTTCTTT. The chain couples TRBV28 to TRBJ1-1; D is undetermined. Trimming left V 7 bases short and J 0 bases short, with 0 bases between. Germline V CDR1 and CDR2: MDHEN, SYDVKM. This CDR3 contains 10 residues.

This clonotype appeared many times. This sequence joins TRBV14 and TRBJ2-2; D is unclear. Trimming removed 3 bases from V and 4 bases from J, with 15 bases in between. The CDR3 has 16 residues. Germline CDR1 is SGHDN and CDR2 is FVKESK. The CDR3 here is CASSQETALRTGELFF. CDR3 DNA: TGTGCCAGCAGCCAGGAGACGGCGCTACGCACCGGGGAGCTGTTTTTT. Full variable domain (outside the CDR3, taken from reference TRBV14 and TRBJ2-2): EAGVTQFPSHSVIEKGQTVTLRCDPISGHDNLYWYRRVMGKEIKFLLHFVKESKQDESGMPNNRFLAERTGGTYSTLKVQPAELEDSGVYFCASSQETALRTGELFFGEGSRLTVL.

V usage is TRBV5-4 and J usage is TRBJ1-2; 9 bases line up with TRBD1. The CDR3 sequence is 16 residues long. The V gene end was trimmed by 0 bases and the J gene end by 1 base; junction bases not matched to a gene: 4. Germline assignment: CDR1 SGHNT and CDR2 YYREEE (reference sequence). The CDR3 DNA sequence: TGTGCCAGCAGCTTGGGGGGGACAGGGTATAACTATGGCTACACCTTC. It is translated as CASSLGGTGYNYGYTF.

This clonotype has just a few counts. This chain joins TRBV12-3 or TRBV12-4 and TRBJ2-1; the D gene is possibly TRBD2 (5 bases). The CDR3 is made up of 13 amino acids. V was cut by 11 bases and J by 0 bases, with 11 bases left in between. The CDR3 protein is CASEGSSYNEQFF. The CDR3, as DNA: TGTGCCTCCGAGGGCAGCTCCTACAATGAGCAGTTCTTC.

The CDR3 nucleotides read TGTGCCAGCAGCCCCCTGCCCGGACTTAACTCCGGAGATACGCAGTATTTT. As protein: CASSPLPGLNSGDTQYF. The chain recombines TRBV7-8 with TRBJ2-3; TRBD2 might be the D (5 bases). This CDR3 contains 17 residues. V lost 5 bases, J lost 5 bases, and 23 bases lay in between. Germline-derived CDR1 and CDR2 are SGHVS and FQNEAQ.

A few counts support this clonotype. The chain combines TRBV7-6 with TRBJ2-7; D remains unclear. Trimming stripped 1 base from V and 0 bases from J, with 13 bases between. Germline loops: CDR1 SGHVS, CDR2 FNYEAQ. The CDR3 is 16 amino acids. Here the CDR3 reads CASSLDARKPSYEQYF. The CDR3 nucleotides are TGTGCCAGCAGCTTAGACGCGAGAAAACCCTCCTACGAGCAGTACTTC.

This clonotype was counted a few times. V usage is TRBV13 and J usage is TRBJ1-5; D gene ambiguous. Germline CDR1 reads PRHDT; CDR2 reads FYEKMQ (reference sequence). The CDR3 is 16 residues long. The V and J ends lost 3 bases and 1 base respectively, with 13 bases between them. The CDR3 nucleotides are TGTGCCAGCAGCTTCGGGCCGCCGGGAAGCAATCAGCCCCAGCATTTT. Protein sequence: CASSFGPPGSNQPQHF.